This entry lists 15 T cell receptor beta chains sequenced from one sample in a study of cytomegalovirus exposure and HLA in healthy donors (dated by TCRdb to about 2017). The method behind the library was the immunoSEQ multiplex PCR assay. The table was pulled from immuneACCESS by TCRdb, which kept in-frame rearrangements only. Such tables lose some clones; where checked, under half of the loss comes from unresolved V genes, and the rest has no known cause. For this sample the table gives about 60,000 clones, of which about 92% were detected only once. Of the sample, approximately 1.1% is held by the ten largest clones. Sample: PBMCs. The receptors come from a man in his late teens or twenties in good health and CMV-seronegative.

This chain links TRBV10-2 with TRBJ2-7, with TRBD1 identical over 8 bases. J was trimmed by 2 bases and V by 4 bases; bases with no gene match: 4. CDR1 and CDR2 (germline): WSHSY, SAAADI. This CDR3 is built from 14 residues. The CDR3 reads CASSAAGGTYEQYF. CDR3 nucleotide sequence: TGCGCCAGCAGTGCAGCAGGGGGCACCTACGAGCAGTACTTC.

The chain combines TRBV11-3 with TRBJ2-1, with TRBD2 matching 9 bases. The CDR3 sequence is 19 residues long. In germline, CDR1 is SGHNT, CDR2 YENEEA. The V segment lost 1 base and the J segment 4 bases; nucleotides outside the gene matches: 14. CDR3 region: CASSLALRLAGKFYNEQFF. CDR3 bases: TGTGCCAGCAGCTTAGCCCTACGGCTAGCGGGAAAGTTTTACAATGAGCAGTTCTTC. Variable domain in full (rest from reference TRBV11-3 and TRBJ2-1): EAGVVQSPRYKIIEKKQPVAFWCNPISGHNTLYWYLQNLGQGPELLIRYENEEAVDDSQLPKDRFSAERLKGVDSTLKIQPAELGDSAVYLCASSLALRLAGKFYNEQFFGPGTRLTVL.

This clone was seen once. This chain links TRBV10-3 with TRBJ1-1; 8 bases match TRBD1. The CDR3 is 15 residues long. V lost 2 bases to trimming and J lost 1 base; unmatched junction nucleotides: 3. Germline V gives CDR1 ENHRY, CDR2 SYGVKD. Written as DNA, the CDR3 is TGTGCCATCAGTGAGACGGGACAGGAGAACACTGAAGCTTTCTTT. Its protein product is CAISETGQENTEAFF.

The chain joins TRBV15 to TRBJ2-3; perhaps TRBD2 as D (6 bases). Germline assignment: CDR1 LNHNV and CDR2 YYDKDF (reference sequence). The CDR3 has 17 residues. V was clipped by 0 bases and J by 0 bases, with 13 bases between them. CDR3: CATSRDWVGGSTDTQYF. CDR3 bases: TGTGCCACCAGCAGAGATTGGGTGGGGGGAAGCACAGATACGCAGTATTTT.

This chain uses TRBV4-3 with TRBJ1-2; 8 bases are a match to TRBD1. CDR1 and CDR2 (germline): LGHNA, YSLEER. This CDR3 comprises 20 residues. Trimming cost V 0 bases and J 4 bases; bases outside gene matches: 19. CDR3 residues: CASSQDLFRQGLSSSYGYTF. DNA of the CDR3: TGCGCCAGCAGCCAAGATCTTTTCCGACAGGGGCTCAGTAGTAGCTATGGCTACACCTTC.

The V call is TRBV29-1, the J call TRBJ2-7, with a tentative D call TRBD2 (7 bases). The germline CDR1 and CDR2 sequences are SQVTM and ANQGSEA. The CDR3 length is 13 residues. V was trimmed by 4 bases and J by 3 bases, leaving 13 bases between them. The CDR3 reads CSVAKAGHYEQYF. The DNA for the CDR3 is TGCAGCGTTGCGAAAGCGGGACACTACGAGCAGTACTTC.

The chain combines TRBV5-4 with TRBJ2-7, with D perhaps TRBD2 (5 bases). This CDR3 comprises 13 residues. Trimming removed 4 bases at V and 6 bases at J, with 14 bases between. Looked up from germline, CDR1 is SGHNT and CDR2 is YYREEE (reference sequence). The CDR3 DNA sequence: TGTGCCAGCAGCCGGGGTAGCTGGGGCGAGCAGTACTTC. This gives the protein CASSRGSWGEQYF.

The rearrangement uses TRBV9 and TRBJ2-7; TRBD1 is a possible D gene (5 bases). V was shortened by 0 bases and J by 6 bases, with 10 bases between the two germline ends. The CDR3 runs 13 residues. Germline CDR1 is SGDLS and CDR2 is YYNGEE. CDR3: CASSVEMGREQYF. The CDR3 region has the DNA TGTGCCAGCAGCGTAGAAATGGGGCGCGAGCAGTACTTC.

This sequence joins TRBV28 and TRBJ2-5; TRBD1 is a possible D gene (6 bases). The CDR3 has 14 residues. The V gene's germline CDR1 is MDHEN and CDR2 SYDVKM. V lost 7 bases to trimming and J lost 7 bases, with 19 bases between them. CDR3 in amino acids: CASISVGTMGTQYF. DNA of the CDR3: TGTGCCAGCATATCGGTGGGGACAATGGGGACCCAGTACTTC. Drawing the rest from reference TRBV28 and TRBJ2-5, the complete variable domain is DVKVTQSSRYLVKRTGEKVFLECVQDMDHENMFWYRQDPGLGLRLIYFSYDVKMKEKGDIPEGYSVSREKKERFSLILESASTNQTSMYLCASISVGTMGTQYFGPGTRLLVL.

This clone was counted between two and nine times. For the CDR3, the DNA is TGTGCCAGCAGCTTATCGAGCTCTAATCAGCCCCAGCATTTT. As protein: CASSLSSSNQPQHF. The J gene is TRBJ1-5, the V gene TRBV7-9; D remains unclear. This CDR3 spans 14 amino acids. Germline loops: CDR1 SEHNR, CDR2 FQNEAQ (reference sequence). The V end lost 2 bases, the J end lost 4 bases, and 9 bases lay between the germline ends.

This rearrangement joins TRBV4-2 to TRBJ2-1; a possible D gene is TRBD2 (5 bases). The CDR3 contains 18 residues. CDR1 is LGHNA and CDR2 is YNFKEQ in the germline V gene. The germline V and J ends were trimmed by 0 bases and 0 bases, with 15 bases remaining between them. CDR3 in amino acids: CASSQDGIDRGSYNEQFF. The DNA for the CDR3 is TGTGCCAGCAGCCAAGACGGGATTGACCGGGGCTCCTACAATGAGCAGTTCTTC.

This clone was counted once. The J gene is TRBJ2-5, the V gene TRBV4-1; 10 bases align to TRBD2. Germline CDR1 reads MGHRA; CDR2 reads YSYEKL. CDR3 length: 16 residues. V lost 3 bases, J lost 4 bases, and 8 bases stayed unmatched. CDR3 residues: CASSHGPGLAIETQYF. CDR3 sequence (DNA): TGCGCCAGCAGCCACGGACCGGGACTAGCGATAGAGACCCAGTACTTC.

The rearrangement joins TRBV4-1 to TRBJ1-4; TRBD1 aligns across 7 bases. Per the germline V gene, CDR1 is MGHRA and CDR2 is YSYEKL. J was trimmed by 5 bases and V by 1 base; bases with no gene match: 10. This CDR3 has 17 residues. CDR3 sequence (DNA): TGCGCCAGCAGCCAAGGTTCTACAGGGGTTTACAATGAAAAACTGTTTTTT. The encoded protein is CASSQGSTGVYNEKLFF.

This clone was detected only once. The J gene is TRBJ1-2, the V gene TRBV2, with D perhaps matching TRBD1 (6 bases). Per the germline V gene, CDR1 is SNHLY and CDR2 is FYNNEI. The CDR3 length is 13 residues. Trimming left V 5 bases short and J 4 bases short, with 11 bases between. In DNA form, the CDR3 reads TGTGCCAGCAGTCCTATGGACAGCTATGGCTACACCTTC. Amino acid sequence: CASSPMDSYGYTF.

J is TRBJ2-7 and V is TRBV6-5; TRBD1 matches at 9 bases. This CDR3 is 14 amino acids long. Per germline, CDR1 MNHEY and CDR2 SVGAGI. The ends lost 6 bases at V and 3 bases at J; junction bases unmatched: 6. The CDR3 DNA is TGTGCCAGCAGCCAACAGGGGGCTTTCTACGAGCAGTACTTC. Its translation: CASSQQGAFYEQYF.